This T cell receptor beta chain was sequenced during a study of response to subunit inactivated influenza vaccine (dated by TCRdb to the late 2010s). Context from the whole study: Deep quantitative T cell receptor repertoire profiling was used in the study to track responses to a trivalent subunit inactivated influenza vaccine. Here is what the overall study found, with its caveats: According to the authors, only a limited number of new T cells may be recruited by each seasonal influenza vaccination.

To prepare the library, RT-PCR was applied. Sequencing took place on an Illumina HiSeq 2500. The raw public reads went through TCRdb reprocessing: fastp at Q25, MiXCR clone calling, in-frame beta chains kept. CDR3 protein duplicates are merged, each entry listing the most common genes and DNA. This sample gives just under 550,000 distinct CDR3 sequences in total; less than 25% of them show up just once. Of the sample, about 3% falls within the top ten clones. Note on this clonotype: Its binding antigen is unknown. Base qualities are not provided; no much larger clone lies one nucleotide away.

The CDR3, from cysteine to phenylalanine, totals 13 residues. Only CDR3 DNA remains: 39 bases, in frame from the first base. The germline V gene (reference sequence) provides CDR1 LGHDT and CDR2 YNNKEL. Trimming costs V 0 bases and J 8 bases, and their ends lie 7 bases apart. These data were likewise used in another study, on T cells expressing NK-cell markers. The second study also describes: 5'RACE template switching, by which a universal primer site and unique molecular identifiers were added, was used to make TCR beta cDNA libraries. TCR beta-chain repertoires were profiled in sorted CD3+CD56+NKG2C+, CD3+CD56+NKG2C- and CD3+CD56-NKG2C+ T-cell subsets from fewer than 10 donors. Among the eight sequenced donors, only one was HCMV-seronegative, while the other seven were HCMV-seropositive. To restrict sorting to alphabetaTCR-expressing T cells, an anti-gammadeltaTCR antibody was added in several experiments. For six donors, the dominant CD3+CD56+NKG2C+ clonotypes were among the top 10 CD8+ clonotypes and accounted for roughly 1.0-7.5% of CD8+ T cells. Those dominant clonotypes were again the most abundant among CD3+CD56-NKG2C+ cells in several donors, at about 28.3-65%. Whether the expanded NKG2C-expressing T cell clones were specific for HCMV antigens was left unclear. Randomly selected healthy volunteers, three men and five women, were used as the eight sequenced donors. To determine HCMV serostatus, a commercial ELISA kit was used to detect HCMV-specific IgG in serum. Peripheral blood mononuclear cells were isolated from blood by Ficoll density gradient centrifugation. Using Miltenyi isolation kits, CD4+ and CD8+ T cells were isolated from PBMC through magnetic immunoseparation. Priming for cDNA synthesis came from the TCR beta constant segment, and two successive PCR amplification steps followed. Sequencing of the libraries produced 2 x 150 bp reads on Illumina HiSeq 2000/2500, MiSeq or NextSeq. Reads were demultiplexed and grouped by UMI with MIGEC, and clonotypes were assembled and quantified with MiTCR. To exclude erroneous sequences, any TCR cDNA sequence not supported by at least two reads was discarded. The tcR package was used for downstream repertoire analysis, and clonotypes were matched between fractions using CDR3 nucleotide sequence together with V segment. VDJmatch was used to annotate antigen specificity against VDJdb, with one amino acid substitution allowed in CDR3.

The specimen was CD4+ T cells sorted from PBMCs, collected about 11 days after vaccination. The clonotype comes from a man in his forties or fifties who received an inactivated influenza vaccine. Donor details come from another sample of the same person, matched by shared clones. Here the chain combines TRBV3-1 and TRBJ1-4; the D segment cannot be called with confidence. The CDR3 reads as follows: CASSQEWTEKLFF. Here is the DNA: TGTGCCAGCAGCCAAGAGTGGACCGAAAAACTGTTTTTT.